The sequence of this T cell receptor (beta chain) was determined in a study of OX40 agonist ivuxolimab in advanced cancers. Study background: The dose of intravenous ivuxolimab that patients received every 2 weeks ranged from 0.01 to 10 mg/kg.

The CDR3 covers 12 residues. Germline V lookup: CDR1 LNHDA, CDR2 SQIVND (reference sequence). Trimming pared 3 bases from V and 7 bases from J, leaving 9 bases between. The assay was immunoSEQ multiplex PCR, and TCRdb's table has in-frame clones only and misses some. Counted here are 65,000 to 95,000 clones, around 90% occurring once; the ten biggest clones make up about 0.2%. The TCR was taken from an adult with an advanced solid tumor such as melanoma, head and neck, liver or kidney cancer. The sample was CD4+ or CD8+ T cells sorted from blood, taken in a trial of the OX40 agonist ivuxolimab. J is TRBJ1-1 and V is TRBV19, with a possible D match to TRBD1 (5 bases). CDR3 protein: CASSIWGVEAFF. CDR3 DNA: TGTGCCAGTAGTATCTGGGGGGTTGAAGCTTTCTTT. The full variable domain, its missing parts supplied by reference TRBV19 and TRBJ1-1, is DGGITQSPKYLFRKEGQNVTLSCEQNLNHDAMYWYRQDPGQGLRLIYYSQIVNDFQKGDIAEGYSVSREKKESFPLTVTSAQKNPTAFYLCASSIWGVEAFFGQGTRLTVV.